This T cell receptor beta chain emerged from a study of cytomegalovirus exposure and HLA in healthy donors. PCR involved 60 Vbeta and 13 Jbeta primers. Assay: immunoSEQ multiplex PCR; the TCRdb copy retains only in-frame clones and omits some. The sample records approximately 160,000 clones, around 68% being singletons. This clone has only a few counts. The junction and the germline gene differ at one end; a read error may be behind it. The CDR3 extends over 15 amino acids. Germline values: CDR1 MDHEN, CDR2 SYDVKM. The chain couples TRBV28 to TRBJ1-2, with 8 bases that match TRBD1. The sample taken for sequencing was PBMCs. The clonotype was recovered from a middle-aged woman in good health and CMV-seropositive. CDR3 nucleotides: TGTGCCAGCAGTAGCACGACAGGGGCCCACTATGGCTACCCCTTC. The encoded protein is CASSSTTGAHYGYPF.